The clone carrying this TCR beta chain appeared once. Its cognate antigen is unknown. Data came from immunoSEQ multiplex PCR; TCRdb stores just in-frame clones and leaves some out. The repertoire holds just over 2,000,000 clones, with just under 95% as singletons. The entry originates in a study of shared clonotypes between healthy human individuals. Study information: The study used three CD4 naive, three CD4 memory, two CD8 naive and one CD8 memory plate per donor.

Study-level points and caveats: Non-shared clonotypes had lower generation probabilities than clonotypes shared by all four sorted-subset donors.

CD8 cells regarded as naive lacked CD45RO, were positively chosen for CCR7, and omitted terminally differentiated effector memory CD45RA+ cells. Donors included only healthy HIV-negative adults lacking recent acute infections or vaccinations. Trimming shortened V by 7 bases and J by 4 bases, and 11 bases separated the two germline ends. The CDR3 runs to 12 residues. Germline-derived CDR1 and CDR2 are SGHKS and YYEKEE (reference sequence). The sequencing input was naive CD8+ T cells sorted from blood. The gene calls are TRBV5-5 and TRBJ1-1; D is undetermined. This sequence originates from a man aged 18-30 years in good health. The CDR3 DNA sequence: TGTGCCAGCGCGTGGGAAGGCACTGAAGCTTTCTTT. Amino acid sequence: CASAWEGTEAFF.